This is a list of T cell receptor beta chains from one sample in a study of radiotherapy plus CTLA-4 blockade in lung cancer. Generated by immunoSEQ multiplex PCR, the TCRdb table keeps only in-frame clones and is missing some. In the table there are 75,000 to 100,000 clones, around four fifths of which are singletons. The sequenced sample was peripheral blood, obtained from a patient treated with radiotherapy plus ipilimumab. The source of these receptors is a human donor with non-small cell lung cancer who had a partial response to radiotherapy plus ipilimumab. CDR3s leave out the opening cysteine and the closing phenylalanine or tryptophan.

V: TRBV2; J: TRBJ1-6; CDR3: ASSTGQGFSPLH
V: TRBV5-1; J: TRBJ2-5; CDR3: ASSLPNRGETQY
V: TRBV2; J: TRBJ1-5; CDR3: ASSGRGQGGNQPQH
V: TRBV7-2; J: TRBJ2-1; CDR3: ASSYTSGGNNEQF
V: TRBV10-3; J: TRBJ1-1; CDR3: AISERSNTEAF
V: TRBV9; J: TRBJ2-3; CDR3: ASSVGGWSTDTQY
V: TRBV18; J: TRBJ2-3; CDR3: ASSPRDGSTDTQY
V: TRBV15; J: TRBJ2-7; CDR3: ATSRDSYEQY
V: TRBV18; J: TRBJ2-5; CDR3: ASSPPEGGETQY
V: TRBV7-2; J: TRBJ2-5; CDR3: ASSLESGTQETQY
V: TRBV7-8; J: TRBJ2-7; CDR3: ASSLAESGQAYEQY
V: TRBV5-6; J: TRBJ2-3; CDR3: ASSLGSGKVDTQY
V: TRBV2; J: TRBJ2-6; CDR3: ASRWTASVLT
V: TRBV5-4; J: TRBJ2-3; CDR3: ASSGTGGDTQY
V: TRBV2; J: TRBJ1-1; CDR3: ASSESRGRKAEAF